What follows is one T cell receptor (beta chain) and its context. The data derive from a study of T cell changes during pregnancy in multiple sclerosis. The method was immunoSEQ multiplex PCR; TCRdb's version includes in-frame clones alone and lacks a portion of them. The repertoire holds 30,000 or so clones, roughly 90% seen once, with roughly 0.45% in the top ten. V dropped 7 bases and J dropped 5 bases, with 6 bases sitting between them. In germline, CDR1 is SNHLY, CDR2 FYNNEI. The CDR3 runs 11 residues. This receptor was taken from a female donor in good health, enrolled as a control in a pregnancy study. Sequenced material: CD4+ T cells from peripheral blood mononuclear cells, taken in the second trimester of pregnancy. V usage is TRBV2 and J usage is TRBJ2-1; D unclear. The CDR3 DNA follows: TGTGCCAGCAATTTAAACAATGAGCAGTTCTTC. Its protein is CASNLNNEQFF.